This T cell receptor (beta chain) was identified in a study of T cell responses to AZD1222 COVID-19 vaccine (dated by TCRdb to the early 2020s). With regard to the full study: A total of 240 or so trial participants underwent TCR sequencing, of whom under 220 had received two doses of AZD1222 and roughly 26 had received two doses of the MenACWY control vaccine. Trial participants were enrolled by age into subgroups of 18-55, 56-69 and 70-plus years, and around 150, 29 and 61 TCR-sequenced participants, respectively, were included in these subgroups. General findings and caveats noted by the study authors: Reportedly, almost half of the unique spike-specific TCRs recognized epitopes lying outside the regions that are mutated in the B.1.351 and B.1.1.7 variants. After two AZD1222 doses, both the breadth and the depth of spike-specific TCRs were significantly higher than at day 0 and than in MenACWY recipients. In the small 56-69-year group, the increase in depth fell short of significance, most likely because of low power. No day 14 peak-response samples were available, so repertoires were characterized only after the peak T cell response. Conclusions about previously exposed vaccinees are limited because only five or six AZD1222 recipients were SARS-CoV-2 seropositive at baseline. Participants were mostly white British and included more females than males, and it was suggested by the authors that clonal diversity may have been underestimated. The whole spike protein was spanned by vaccine-associated CD4 TCRs, and dominant responses were seen in regions 160-218 and 743-854.

The CDR3 regions of human TCRbeta chains were analyzed by immunosequencing. In the paper's pipeline: TCRs in the repertoires were compared against a reference library of SARS-CoV-2-specific TCRs that had been generated with the MIRA antigen-specificity platform. Breadth was defined as the fraction of unique TCRs that were SARS-CoV-2-associated, and depth was defined as the fraction of total T cells that were SARS-CoV-2-associated. Using the MIRA data, each spike-specific TCR was assigned both to the spike region to which the TCR was reactive and to a CD4 or CD8 class. Log10-transformed breadth and depth values were compared by one-way ANOVA with Sidak's multiple comparisons tests. The immuneACCESS repertoire file appears here via TCRdb, limited to in-frame rearrangements. These files lack a portion of the clones; in checked studies, under half of the deficit traces to unresolved V genes, and the cause of the others is not known. For V, J and clone size, that table is used; D and trimming come from the DNA. The sample records some 170,000 clones, 88% of which are singletons. The ten biggest clones cover 4% to 4.5% of the sample.

About this clone: The clone's antigen remains unknown. Per-nucleotide qualities are absent, and no much larger clonotype sits a single base away.

Explained via the paper, the time point label denotes: about 28 days (+/-7) after the second vaccine dose. AZD1222 recipients with second doses at about 4 weeks or about 12 weeks were pooled, because spike-specific TCR depth and breadth did not differ between schedules. Vaccinee samples came from UK trials COV001 and COV002, including a single-blind randomized controlled phase 2/3 trial of AZD1222 (ChAdOx1 nCoV-19) in healthy adults. Trial participant PBMC samples were collected at day 0 and day 28 after the second dose for TCRbeta chain sequencing. This TCR derives from an adult who received the AZD1222 COVID-19 vaccine. Sequencing used peripheral blood, obtained 28 days after the second AZD1222 dose.

The CDR3 in this case is CASSDSPGAAGELFF. The nucleotides are TGTGCCAGCAGTGACTCCCCGGGGGCGGCCGGGGAGCTGTTTTTT. The rearranged segments are TRBV6-4 and TRBJ2-2; the D gene cannot be resolved beyond TRBD1 or TRBD2, each matching 6 bases. CDR1 and CDR2, per the germline V gene, are MRHNA and SNTAGT. The germline ends are 11 bases apart after V is trimmed by 0 bases and J by 6 bases. The CDR3 starts with the cysteine, ends with the phenylalanine, and has 15 residues. Only the CDR3 region is kept as DNA, spanning 45 bases read in frame from base 1.